Below, 13 T cell receptor beta chains from the same sample are listed, as sequenced in a study of early T cells in non-severe SARS-CoV-2 infection. TCRdb itself ran the 5' RACE reads through MiXCR, one entry per CDR3 protein. The data show around 33,000 distinct CDR3 sequences, with 5.5% to 7% seen just once and approximately 4.1% held by the top ten. The sequencing input was whole blood. The receptors come from an adult who was a healthcare worker with PCR-confirmed SARS-CoV-2 infection or an uninfected control (not recorded which).

This clonotype appeared many times. The CDR3 protein is CSARSTRGEETQYF. CDR3 DNA: TGCAGCGCCCGGTCGACTCGGGGGGAAGAGACCCAGTACTTC. The V call is TRBV29-1, the J call TRBJ2-5, with 7 bases matching TRBD2. The V gene's germline CDR1 is SQVTM and CDR2 ANQGSEA. CDR3 size: 14 residues. V trimming: 7 bases; J trimming: 3 bases; junction bases outside the gene matches: 11. Drawing the rest from reference TRBV29-1 and TRBJ2-5, the complete variable domain is SAVISQKPSRDICQRGTSLTIQCQVDSQVTMMFWYRQQPGQSLTLIATANQGSEATYESGFVIDKFPISRPNLTFSTLTVSNMSPEDSSIYLCSARSTRGEETQYFGPGTRLLVL.

This clonotype was detected many times. This chain uses TRBV5-6 with TRBJ2-7, with 9 bases that match TRBD1. The V gene end was trimmed by 2 bases and the J gene end by 1 base; junction bases not matched to a gene: 7. The CDR3 totals 16 residues. The V gene's germline CDR1 is SGHDT and CDR2 YYEEEE. The CDR3 loop reads CASSFWGTGPSYEQYF. Here the CDR3 DNA reads TGTGCCAGCAGCTTTTGGGGGACAGGGCCGTCCTACGAGCAGTACTTC.

This clonotype was observed many times. The chain is built from TRBV3-1 and TRBJ2-2; 9 bases are shared with TRBD1. This CDR3 comprises 16 residues. The germline gives CDR1 LGHDT, CDR2 YNNKEL (reference sequence). Trimming removed 4 bases from V and 1 base from J; junction bases left unmatched: 4. CDR3 loop: CASSPTGGMNTGELFF. CDR3 in DNA: TGTGCCAGCAGCCCGACAGGGGGTATGAACACCGGGGAGCTGTTTTTT.

This clonotype has ten or more counts. The chain has TRBV12-3 or TRBV12-4 and TRBJ2-1; maybe TRBD2 (6 bases). Trimming took 11 bases from V and 15 from J, leaving 32 bases between them. The CDR3 extends over 15 amino acids. The CDR3 sequence: CAGGRDSEVGALRFF. In DNA form, the CDR3 reads TGTGCCGGAGGACGGGACTCGGAGGTTGGTGCCCTTCGGTTCTTC.

This sequence joins TRBV28 and TRBJ1-5; 11 bases fit TRBD1. CDR3 length: 15 amino acids. Germline V CDR1 and CDR2: MDHEN, SYDVKM. V lost 6 bases and J lost 4; bases outside the gene matches: 5. The DNA of the CDR3 is TGTGCCAGCAGGTATGGGGACAGGGGGAATCAGCCCCAGCATTTT. Protein product: CASRYGDRGNQPQHF.

V gene TRBV7-3 combines with J gene TRBJ2-1, with 9 bases aligning to TRBD2. V was pared by 2 bases and J by 4 bases, with 3 bases of the junction left unmatched. CDR1 and CDR2 from the germline V gene are SGHTA and FQGTGA. The CDR3 runs to 15 residues. CDR3: CASSLETSGYNEQFF. The CDR3, as DNA: TGTGCCAGCAGCTTAGAGACTAGCGGTTACAATGAGCAGTTCTTC.

The chain carries TRBV5-1 and TRBJ2-2; unclear D gene. The length of the CDR3 is 13 residues. Trimming removed 1 base at V and 6 bases at J, with 7 bases between. CDR1 is SGHRS, CDR2 YFSETQ, per germline. The CDR3 region has the DNA TGCGCCAGCAGCTTGATAATCGCCGGGGAGCTGTTTTTT. Its translation: CASSLIIAGELFF.

Many counts were recorded for this clonotype. This chain links TRBV29-1 with TRBJ2-2; D uncertain. Trimming took 5 bases from V and 5 from J, leaving 12 bases between them. This CDR3 is built from 13 residues. Germline CDR1 is SQVTM and CDR2 is ANQGSEA. The CDR3, as DNA: TGCAGCGTTCAAGGAGACTTAACCGGGGAGCTGTTTTTT. It translates to CSVQGDLTGELFF.

This clonotype was found many times. The chain has TRBV9 and TRBJ2-1; 8 nucleotides agree with TRBD1. Germline CDR1 reads SGDLS; CDR2 reads YYNGEE. J was trimmed by 4 bases and V by 4 bases; bases with no gene match: 13. The CDR3 runs 17 residues. For the CDR3, the DNA is TGTGCCAGCAGCACGGAATCTACGACAGGGGCGTACAATGAGCAGTTCTTC. Translated: CASSTESTTGAYNEQFF.

Many counts were recorded for this clonotype. The chain has TRBV30 and TRBJ2-7; 11 nucleotides align to TRBD2. V lost 2 bases, J lost 0 bases, and 3 bases stayed unmatched. The CDR3 is made up of 15 amino acids. From germline, CDR1 is GTSNPN and CDR2 SVGIG (reference sequence). The CDR3 region has the DNA TGTGCCTGGAGTCTACTAGCGGGAGTCTCCTACGAGCAGTACTTC. Translation: CAWSLLAGVSYEQYF.

This clonotype was seen a handful of times. The rearrangement uses TRBV5-6 and TRBJ2-3; no firm D call. Germline CDR1 SGHDT, CDR2 YYEEEE. Trimming pared 3 bases from V and 5 bases from J, leaving 7 bases between. The CDR3 has 12 residues. CDR3 residues: CASSWNLDTQYF. In DNA, the CDR3 is TGTGCCAGCAGCTGGAATCTAGATACGCAGTATTTT. Based on the CDR3 plus reference TRBV5-6 and TRBJ2-3, the full variable domain is DAGVTQSPTHLIKTRGQQVTLRCSPKSGHDTVSWYQQALGQGPQFIFQYYEEEERQRGNFPDRFSGHQFPNYSSELNVNALLLGDSALYLCASSWNLDTQYFGPGTRLTVL.

V is TRBV10-2 and J is TRBJ2-7; the match to TRBD2 covers 7 bases. Trimming removed 8 bases from V and 5 bases from J; junction bases left unmatched: 12. This CDR3 is 14 amino acids long. Looked up from germline, CDR1 is WSHSY and CDR2 is SAAADI. The CDR3, as DNA: TGCGCCAGCTTACTTCGAGGGAGGGCCGACGAGCAGTACTTC. Translation gives CASLLRGRADEQYF.

This clonotype appeared a few times. The V call is TRBV29-1, the J call TRBJ1-3, with TRBD1 matching 9 bases. V trimming: 7 bases; J trimming: 0 bases; junction bases outside the gene matches: 7. CDR1 SQVTM and CDR2 ANQGSEA come from the germline V gene. CDR3 length: 15 residues. The CDR3 is CSAKGDRDSGNTIYF. In DNA form, the CDR3 reads TGCAGCGCAAAAGGGGACAGGGACTCTGGAAACACCATATATTTT.